This T cell receptor beta chain was documented in a study of T cells after yellow fever vaccination. On the study more broadly: Fractions of low cell number were prepared using SMART-Seq v4 Ultra Low Input. Study outcomes and limitations: Of the clonotypes, a small share occurred in both CD4 and CD8 compartments. The secondary T-cell response peaked on day 5, not day 15, but was weaker.

The trim removed 5 bases at V and 1 base at J, leaving 5 bases unmatched. This CDR3 is 17 amino acids long. Per the germline V gene, CDR1 is SGHVS and CDR2 is FNYEAQ. This clonotype was counted between two and nine times. What it binds is unknown. Template switching by 5'RACE produced TCR cDNA, adding a universal primer site and UMIs. TCRdb ran MiXCR on the 5' RACE reads and lists one entry per CDR3 protein. The sample has approximately 300,000 distinct CDR3 sequences, 6.5% to 8.5% seen once; the top ten hold 18%. The sequenced sample was PBMCs, obtained approximately 47 days after the first yellow fever vaccination. The clonotype originates from a man between 18 and 35 years old who received the YFV17D yellow fever vaccine. V is TRBV7-6 and J is TRBJ2-1, with 13 positions matching TRBD2. CDR3 region: CASSPTSGGPSYNEQFF. In nucleotides, the CDR3 is TGTGCCAGCAGCCCGACTAGCGGGGGGCCATCCTACAATGAGCAGTTCTTC.